What follows are 23 T cell receptor beta chains derived from one specimen sequenced in a study of blood T cells in healthy people across ages. A J-beta primer mix and a sample-barcoded 5' primer were used in a second PCR of roughly 6 to 11 cycles. A single record per CDR3 protein comes from TCRdb applying MiXCR to the 5' RACE reads. Here the sample spans about 1.6 million distinct CDR3 sequences, about 31% being singletons. Sequencing input: blood. Source of these receptors: a woman aged 25 to 45 in good health.

The V and J genes are TRBV19 and TRBJ2-1; TRBD1 matches at 10 bases. Germline assignment: CDR1 LNHDA and CDR2 SQIVND (reference sequence). V dropped 2 bases and J dropped 8; count of bases not matched to a gene: 9. CDR3 size: 16 residues. CDR3 in amino acids: CASSIFPGQGNHEQFF. CDR3 DNA sequence: TGTGCCAGTAGTATATTCCCGGGACAGGGGAACCATGAGCAGTTCTTC.

DNA for the CDR3: TGTGCCAGCAGAGTGGCCATTGGCAGCGACACCGGGGAGCTGTTTTTT. Translated, it gives CASRVAIGSDTGELFF. V and J are TRBV11-2 and TRBJ2-2, with no clear D. The germline gives CDR1 SGHAT, CDR2 FQNNGV. CDR3 length: 16 amino acids. V was cut by 6 bases and J by 3 bases, with 17 bases left in between.

On this clonotype itself: An end of the junction differs from the germline gene, which may be a read error. The rearrangement links TRBV28 to TRBJ1-5; 9 bases fit TRBD1. The CDR3 is made up of 16 amino acids. The germline gives CDR1 MDHEN, CDR2 SYDVKM. This CDR3 reads CAGRAPGTGWNQPQHF. The DNA of the CDR3 is TGTGCCGGCAGAGCCCCCGGGACAGGGTGGAATCAGCCCCAGCATTTT.

As for this clonotype: The junction does not match germline at one end; this may be a read error. The chain recombines TRBV12-3 or TRBV12-4 with TRBJ2-3; unclear D gene. The CDR3 consists of 15 residues. This CDR3 reads CASSFTVRRTDAQYF. Here the CDR3 DNA reads TGTGCCAGCAGTTTCACCGTGAGGAGAACAGATGCGCAGTATTTT.

This clonotype was detected a few times. The chain has TRBV24-1 and TRBJ2-1; TRBD2 is a possible D gene (6 bases). This CDR3 contains 16 residues. Germline lookup yields CDR1 KGHDR and CDR2 SFDVKD. V gave up 4 bases and J gave up 4 bases, with 16 bases separating them. CDR3 region: CATSDLGGLDYNEQFF. The CDR3 DNA reads TGTGCCACCAGTGACCTCGGAGGGTTGGATTACAATGAGCAGTTCTTC.

This clonotype was observed many times. The J gene is TRBJ2-5, the V gene TRBV10-3; D could derive from TRBD1 or TRBD2 (5 bases each). Germline loops: CDR1 ENHRY, CDR2 SYGVKD. CDR3 length: 18 residues. The V end was cut by 4 bases, the J end by 0 bases, with 21 bases between. CDR3 coding DNA: TGTGCCATCAGTGGCTCGGGCCCTGATGGGGGTTACCAAGAGACCCAGTACTTC. It encodes CAISGSGPDGGYQETQYF.

This chain uses TRBV7-9 with TRBJ2-1, with D tentatively TRBD2 (5 bases). Germline-derived CDR1 and CDR2 are SEHNR and FQNEAQ (reference sequence). This CDR3 region has 14 residues. Between the trimmed V and J ends, which lost 2 bases and 5 bases, there was a span of 10 bases. This chain's CDR3 is CASSLLDFDNEQFF. The CDR3 DNA follows: TGTGCCAGCAGCTTATTGGACTTTGACAATGAGCAGTTCTTC. Variable domain in full (rest from reference TRBV7-9 and TRBJ2-1): DTGVSQNPRHKITKRGQNVTFRCDPISEHNRLYWYRQTLGQGPEFLTYFQNEAQLEKSRLLSDRFSAERPKGSFSTLEIQRTEQGDSAMYLCASSLLDFDNEQFFGPGTRLTVL.

V usage is TRBV5-6 and J usage is TRBJ1-6; D unresolved. Germline V lookup: CDR1 SGHDT, CDR2 YYEEEE. Trimming removed 0 bases from V and 8 bases from J, with 12 bases in between. The CDR3 runs to 15 residues. The CDR3 loop is CASSLGMVKYSPLHF. For the CDR3, the DNA is TGTGCCAGCAGCTTGGGTATGGTGAAGTATTCACCCCTCCACTTT.

This clonotype appeared many times. This rearrangement joins TRBV4-1 to TRBJ2-5; TRBD2 aligns across 15 bases. The junction had 6 bases not matched to a gene; V was cut back by 1 base and J by 3 bases. CDR1 is MGHRA and CDR2 is YSYEKL in the germline V gene. The CDR3 runs to 18 residues. In DNA form, the CDR3 reads TGCGCCAGCAGCCAAGTCGGACTAGCGGGAGGGGGCAAAGAGACCCAGTACTTC. It is translated as CASSQVGLAGGGKETQYF.

V usage is TRBV7-9 and J usage is TRBJ1-5; D gene unclear. This CDR3 spans 13 amino acids. Germline V gives CDR1 SEHNR, CDR2 FQNEAQ (reference sequence). The V end was cut by 5 bases, the J end by 9 bases, with 14 bases between. DNA for the CDR3: TGTGCCAGCAGCCGGGGATCGGATCGGCCCCAGCATTTT. It is translated as CASSRGSDRPQHF.

The chain is built from TRBV2 and TRBJ2-6; weak D call: TRBD1 (5 bases). Germline lookup yields CDR1 SNHLY and CDR2 FYNNEI. Trimming took off 7 bases at V and 0 bases at J, with 10 bases between the two ends. The CDR3 runs 15 residues. CDR3 loop: CASKGQISGANVLTF. The CDR3 DNA sequence: TGTGCCAGCAAAGGACAAATCTCTGGGGCCAACGTCCTGACTTTC.

The gene calls are TRBV6-5 and TRBJ2-7, with D maybe TRBD2 (6 bases). V gave up 7 bases and J gave up 0 bases, with 13 bases separating them. This CDR3 comprises 14 residues. The germline V gene has CDR1 MNHEY and CDR2 SVGAGI. This chain's CDR3 is CASISSGSSYEQYF. CDR3 sequence (DNA): TGTGCCAGCATCTCGTCCGGGAGCTCCTACGAGCAGTACTTC.

There are many counts of this clonotype. V gene TRBV3-1 combines with J gene TRBJ1-2; no clear D gene. Germline V gene data show CDR1 as LGHDT and CDR2 as YNNKEL (reference sequence). V was shortened by 0 bases and J by 8 bases, with 19 bases between the two germline ends. The CDR3 has 16 residues. The CDR3 DNA follows: TGTGCCAGCAGCCAAGATGCCGGGATCCAATCCAGGGGCTACACCTTC. As protein: CASSQDAGIQSRGYTF. The complete variable domain, with remaining parts taken from reference TRBV3-1 and TRBJ1-2, reads DTAVSQTPKYLVTQMGNDKSIKCEQNLGHDTMYWYKQDSKKFLKIMFSYNNKELIINETVPNRFSPKSPDKAHLNLHINSLELGDSAVYFCASSQDAGIQSRGYTFGSGTRLTVV.

J is TRBJ2-1 and V is TRBV11-2; perhaps TRBD2 as D (5 bases). V shed 1 base and J shed 9 bases, with 13 bases lying between them. The CDR3 loop spans 14 amino acids. Per the germline V gene, CDR1 is SGHAT and CDR2 is FQNNGV. Here the CDR3 reads CASSLGSGRVEQFF. In DNA, the CDR3 is TGTGCCAGCAGCTTAGGAAGTGGGCGGGTTGAGCAGTTCTTC.

The chain recombines TRBV27 with TRBJ2-1, with 11 bases matching TRBD2. This CDR3 has 15 amino acids. The trim removed 2 bases at V and 9 bases at J, leaving 6 bases unmatched. CDR1 and CDR2 from the germline V gene are MNHEY and SMNVEV (reference sequence). CDR3 sequence (DNA): TGTGCCAGCAGTTTAGGGATAGCGGGGGGGCGTGAGCAGTTCTTC. Translation gives CASSLGIAGGREQFF.

The CDR3 loop reads CASSAGATVLYEQYF. The CDR3 DNA reads TGTGCCAGCAGCGCAGGGGCGACCGTTTTATACGAGCAGTACTTC. The chain combines TRBV9 with TRBJ2-7; possible D gene TRBD1, 6 bases. V was clipped by 3 bases and J by 4 bases, with 17 bases between them. Germline V gene data show CDR1 as SGDLS and CDR2 as YYNGEE. CDR3 length: 15 residues.

In regard to this clonotype: This may be a read error: a much more frequent sequence differs by one nucleotide. Without the conserved terminal phenylalanine or tryptophan, this CDR3 likely stems from a read error. The V call is TRBV9, the J call TRBJ2-5, with D unclear. Trimming took off 3 bases at V and 1 base at J, with 19 bases between the two ends. Germline V CDR1 and CDR2: SGDLS, YYNGEE. The CDR3 sequence is 17 residues long. The chain's CDR3 is CASSGPMSDRVQETQYV. CDR3 nucleotides: TGTGCCAGCAGCGGCCCGATGTCTGACCGAGTCCAAGAGACCCAGTACGTC.

This clonotype was observed many times. The chain employs TRBV12-3 or TRBV12-4 and TRBJ2-1; 12 bases are shared with TRBD2. This CDR3 comprises 15 residues. The J segment lost 7 bases and the V segment lost 6 bases, leaving 7 bases of the junction unmatched. CDR3 bases: TGTGCCAGCAGGACTAGCGGGAGAGAGGGGAATGAGCAGTTCTTC. It codes for CASRTSGREGNEQFF.

This rearrangement joins TRBV7-9 to TRBJ1-2, with D tentatively TRBD1 (6 bases). Trimming cost V 5 bases and J 0 bases, with 13 bases left between them. The CDR3 totals 15 residues. In germline, CDR1 is SEHNR, CDR2 FQNEAQ (reference sequence). DNA of the CDR3: TGTGCCAGCAGCCCTGGAGGGGGTCCTAACTATGGCTACACCTTC. Translating it yields CASSPGGGPNYGYTF.

The chain carries TRBV4-1 and TRBJ2-1, with unresolved D. The germline V gene has CDR1 MGHRA and CDR2 YSYEKL. With 1 base removed from V and 8 bases from J, the gap between germline ends came to 6 bases. The CDR3 extends over 12 amino acids. The CDR3 region is CASSQVHDEQFF. In DNA, the CDR3 is TGCGCCAGCAGCCAAGTTCATGATGAGCAGTTCTTC.

This clonotype was seen at least ten times. The rearrangement uses TRBV4-2 and TRBJ2-1; 12 nucleotides match TRBD2. CDR3 length equals 14 residues. CDR1 and CDR2 (germline): LGHNA, YNFKEQ. V gave up 3 bases and J gave up 15 bases; unmatched junction bases: 9. The CDR3 reads CASSHVLAGGRPFF. CDR3 sequence (DNA): TGTGCCAGCAGCCACGTGCTAGCGGGAGGGAGGCCGTTCTTC.

This clonotype turned up a few times. This chain connects TRBV10-3 to TRBJ2-3; no reliable D call. Germline V lookup: CDR1 ENHRY, CDR2 SYGVKD. This CDR3 comprises 13 residues. Trimming left V 10 bases short and J 2 bases short, with 13 bases between. The DNA for the CDR3 is TGTGCCACCCTTTCTGACAACACAGATACGCAGTATTTT. Translating it yields CATLSDNTDTQYF.

The chain combines TRBV2 with TRBJ2-1, with D unresolved. CDR1 is SNHLY and CDR2 is FYNNEI in the germline V gene. V was trimmed by 6 bases and J by 5 bases, leaving 14 bases between them. The length of the CDR3 is 14 residues. This CDR3 reads CASSGRSYNNEQFF. Written as DNA, the CDR3 is TGTGCCAGCAGCGGTAGGAGCTATAACAATGAGCAGTTCTTC.